Below, one T cell receptor beta chain is given with its context. Its antigen is currently unknown. The entry originates in a study of cytomegalovirus exposure and HLA in healthy donors. The germline CDR1 and CDR2 sequences are GTSNPN and SVGIG (reference sequence). Deletions cut 5 bases from V and 12 bases from J, with 17 bases between. The CDR3 consists of 12 residues. PCR involved 60 Vbeta and 13 Jbeta primers. Method: immunoSEQ multiplex PCR; TCRdb's copy keeps in-frame clones and lacks some. Of about 120,000 clones listed, 80% are singletons. Findings and caveats of the study: V- and J-gene trimming of TCR beta was linked (in a later analysis) to a missense DCLRE1C variant.

The genes are TRBV30 and TRBJ2-4; weak D call: TRBD1 (7 bases). The sequenced sample was PBMCs. The clonotype comes from a female donor in good health and CMV-seropositive. The CDR3 loop is CAWSGRGVGQYF. The CDR3 nucleotides are TGTGCCTGGTCCGGCAGGGGGGTAGGTCAGTACTTC.